Sequencing of this T cell receptor (beta chain) was carried out in a study of blood T cell repertoires in COVID-19. Turning to the study itself: COVID-19 samples collected from the United States, Italy and Spain covered acute and convalescent phases. PBMCs, B-cell-depleted T cells, or T cells were the source of the cDNA or gDNA that made up the material.

The V end was cut by 7 bases, the J end by 4 bases, with 13 bases between. Germline V gives CDR1 SQVTM, CDR2 ANQGSEA. The CDR3 totals 12 residues. TCRdb's copy holds only in-frame clones and misses some; the assay was immunoSEQ multiplex PCR. The profile covers a few hundred thousand clones, with roughly 90% appearing a single time and approximately 3% taken by the ten largest. This receptor was identified in a woman in her 30s with COVID-19, enrolled during active disease. Source material: peripheral blood. J is TRBJ1-2 and V is TRBV29-1, with D possibly matching TRBD1 (6 bases). CDR3 region: CSGRTDLYGYTF. The CDR3 bases are TGCAGCGGCCGGACAGACCTCTATGGCTACACCTTC. Combining the CDR3 with reference TRBV29-1 and TRBJ1-2 gives the whole variable domain SAVISQKPSRDICQRGTSLTIQCQVDSQVTMMFWYRQQPGQSLTLIATANQGSEATYESGFVIDKFPISRPNLTFSTLTVSNMSPEDSSIYLCSGRTDLYGYTFGSGTRLTVV.